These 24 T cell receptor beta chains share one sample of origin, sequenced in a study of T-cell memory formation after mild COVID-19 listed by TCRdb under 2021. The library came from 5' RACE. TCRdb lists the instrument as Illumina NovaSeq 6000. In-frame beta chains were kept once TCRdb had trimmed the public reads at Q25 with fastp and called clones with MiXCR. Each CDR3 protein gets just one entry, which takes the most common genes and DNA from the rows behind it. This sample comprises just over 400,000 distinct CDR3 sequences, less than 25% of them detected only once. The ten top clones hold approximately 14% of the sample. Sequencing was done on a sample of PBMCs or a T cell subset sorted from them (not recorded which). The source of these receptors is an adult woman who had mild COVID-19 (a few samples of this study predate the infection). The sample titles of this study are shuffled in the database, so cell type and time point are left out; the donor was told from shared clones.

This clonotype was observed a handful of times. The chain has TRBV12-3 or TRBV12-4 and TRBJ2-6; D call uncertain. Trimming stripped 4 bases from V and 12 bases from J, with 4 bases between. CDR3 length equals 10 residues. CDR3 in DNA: TGTGCCAGCAGTTCGGTCGTCCTGACTTTC. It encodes CASSSVVLTF.

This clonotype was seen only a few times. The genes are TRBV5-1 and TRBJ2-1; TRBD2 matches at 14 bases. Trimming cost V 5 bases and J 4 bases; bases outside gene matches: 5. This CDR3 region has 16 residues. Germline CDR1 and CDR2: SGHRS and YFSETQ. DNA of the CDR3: TGCGCCAGCAGGGAGGGACTAGCGGGAGTGTACAATGAGCAGTTCTTC. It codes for CASREGLAGVYNEQFF.

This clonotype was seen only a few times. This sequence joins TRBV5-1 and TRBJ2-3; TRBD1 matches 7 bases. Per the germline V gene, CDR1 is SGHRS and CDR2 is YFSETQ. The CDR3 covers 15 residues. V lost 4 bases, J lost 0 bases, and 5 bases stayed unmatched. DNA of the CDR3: TGCGCCAGCAGCCAGGGACAGCTTAGCACAGATACGCAGTATTTT. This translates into CASSQGQLSTDTQYF.

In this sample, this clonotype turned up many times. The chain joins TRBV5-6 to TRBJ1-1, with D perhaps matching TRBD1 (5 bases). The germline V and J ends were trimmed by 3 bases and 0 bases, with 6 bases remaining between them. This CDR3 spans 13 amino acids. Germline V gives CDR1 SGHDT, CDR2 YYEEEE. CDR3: CASSWGVNTEAFF. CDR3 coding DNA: TGTGCCAGCAGCTGGGGGGTGAACACTGAAGCTTTCTTT.

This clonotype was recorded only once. The CDR3 bases are TGTGCCAGCAGCCTGGACAGGGGAGAGGAGACCCAGTACTTC. Translating it yields CASSLDRGEETQYF. The chain joins TRBV3-1 to TRBJ2-5, with 9 bases lining up with TRBD1. With 4 bases clipped from V and 5 bases from J, the junction kept 5 bases outside the gene matches. Looked up from germline, CDR1 is LGHDT and CDR2 is YNNKEL (reference sequence). The CDR3 sequence is 14 residues long.

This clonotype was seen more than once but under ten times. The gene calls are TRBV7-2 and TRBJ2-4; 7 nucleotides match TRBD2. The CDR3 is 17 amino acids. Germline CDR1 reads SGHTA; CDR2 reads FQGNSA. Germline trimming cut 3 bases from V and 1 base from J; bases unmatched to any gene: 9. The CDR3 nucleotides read TGTGCCAGCAGCTTCGGGGGGATTGTGGTGGCCAAAAACATTCAGTACTTC. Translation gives CASSFGGIVVAKNIQYF.

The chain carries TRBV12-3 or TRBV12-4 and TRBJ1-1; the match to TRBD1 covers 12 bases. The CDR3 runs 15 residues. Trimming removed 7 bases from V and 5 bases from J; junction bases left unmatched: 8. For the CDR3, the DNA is TGTGCCAGCACCCGGGACAGGGGGCGGAGGACTGAAGCTTTCTTT. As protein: CASTRDRGRRTEAFF.

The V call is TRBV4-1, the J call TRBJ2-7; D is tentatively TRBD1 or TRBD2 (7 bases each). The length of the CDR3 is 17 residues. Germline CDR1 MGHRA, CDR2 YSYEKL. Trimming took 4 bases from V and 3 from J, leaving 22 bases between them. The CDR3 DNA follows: TGCGCCAGCAGCCCCTTTGGGCAGGGGGGGTTCGGCTACGAGCAGTACTTC. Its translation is CASSPFGQGGFGYEQYF.

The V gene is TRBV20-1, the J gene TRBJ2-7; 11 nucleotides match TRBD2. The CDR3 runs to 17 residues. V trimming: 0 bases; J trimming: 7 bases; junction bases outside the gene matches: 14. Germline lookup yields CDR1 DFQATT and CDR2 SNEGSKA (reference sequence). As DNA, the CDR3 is TGCAGTGCTAGAGATCGGCTAGCGGGGGGATTTTTTAGGGAGCAGTACTTC. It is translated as CSARDRLAGGFFREQYF.

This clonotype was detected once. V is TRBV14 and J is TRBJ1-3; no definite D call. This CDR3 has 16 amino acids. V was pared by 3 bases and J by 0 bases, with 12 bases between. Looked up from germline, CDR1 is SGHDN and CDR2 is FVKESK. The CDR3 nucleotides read TGTGCCAGCAGCCAGTTAGCCGCCACCTCTGGAAACACCATATATTTT. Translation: CASSQLAATSGNTIYF.

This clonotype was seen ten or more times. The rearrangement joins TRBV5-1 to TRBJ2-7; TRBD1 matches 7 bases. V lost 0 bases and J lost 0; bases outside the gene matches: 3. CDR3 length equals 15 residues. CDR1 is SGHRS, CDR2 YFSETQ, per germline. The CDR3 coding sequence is TGCGCCAGCAGCTTGGGTACAGGGGTCTCCTACGAGCAGTACTTC. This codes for CASSLGTGVSYEQYF.

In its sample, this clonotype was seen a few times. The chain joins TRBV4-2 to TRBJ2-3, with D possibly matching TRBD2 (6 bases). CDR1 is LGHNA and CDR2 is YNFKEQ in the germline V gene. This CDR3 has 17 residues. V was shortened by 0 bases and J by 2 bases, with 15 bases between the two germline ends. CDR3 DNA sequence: TGTGCCAGCAGCCAAGAGGGATGGAGGGAGCCCACAGATACGCAGTATTTT. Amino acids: CASSQEGWREPTDTQYF.

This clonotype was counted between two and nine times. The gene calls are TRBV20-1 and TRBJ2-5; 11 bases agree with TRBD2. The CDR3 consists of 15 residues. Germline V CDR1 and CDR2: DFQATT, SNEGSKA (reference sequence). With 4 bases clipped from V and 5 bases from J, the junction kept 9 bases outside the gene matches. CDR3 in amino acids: CSATPTSGIYETQYF. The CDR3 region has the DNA TGCAGTGCTACACCGACTAGCGGGATCTATGAGACCCAGTACTTC.

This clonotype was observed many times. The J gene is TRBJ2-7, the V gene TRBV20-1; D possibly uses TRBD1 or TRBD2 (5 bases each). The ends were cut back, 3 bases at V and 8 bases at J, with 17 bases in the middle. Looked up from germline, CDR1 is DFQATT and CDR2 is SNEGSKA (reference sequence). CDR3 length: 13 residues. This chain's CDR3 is CSASKERDGQQYF. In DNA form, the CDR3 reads TGCAGTGCTAGTAAGGAACGGGACGGCCAGCAGTACTTC.

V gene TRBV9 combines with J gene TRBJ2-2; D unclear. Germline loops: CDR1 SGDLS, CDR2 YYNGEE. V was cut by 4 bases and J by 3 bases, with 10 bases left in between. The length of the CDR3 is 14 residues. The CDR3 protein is CASSPSGDTGELFF. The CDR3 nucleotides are TGTGCCAGCAGCCCCTCCGGAGACACCGGGGAGCTGTTTTTT.

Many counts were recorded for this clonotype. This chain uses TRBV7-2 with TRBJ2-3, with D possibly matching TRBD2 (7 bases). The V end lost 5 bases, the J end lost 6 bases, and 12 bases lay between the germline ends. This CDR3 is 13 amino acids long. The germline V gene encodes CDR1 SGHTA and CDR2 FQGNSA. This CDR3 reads CASSVEGGDTQYF. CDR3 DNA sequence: TGTGCCAGCAGCGTCGAGGGGGGGGATACGCAGTATTTT. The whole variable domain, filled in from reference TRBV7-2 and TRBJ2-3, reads GAGVSQSPSNKVTEKGKDVELRCDPISGHTALYWYRQSLGQGLEFLIYFQGNSAPDKSGLPSDRFSAERTGGSVSTLTIQRTQQEDSAVYLCASSVEGGDTQYFGPGTRLTVL.

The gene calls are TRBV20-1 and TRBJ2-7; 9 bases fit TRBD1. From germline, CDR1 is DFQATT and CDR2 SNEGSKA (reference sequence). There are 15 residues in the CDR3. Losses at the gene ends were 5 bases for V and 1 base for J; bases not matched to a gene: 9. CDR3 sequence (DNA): TGCAGTGCTGAAGTGACGGGACAGGGATCCTACGAGCAGTACTTC. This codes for CSAEVTGQGSYEQYF.

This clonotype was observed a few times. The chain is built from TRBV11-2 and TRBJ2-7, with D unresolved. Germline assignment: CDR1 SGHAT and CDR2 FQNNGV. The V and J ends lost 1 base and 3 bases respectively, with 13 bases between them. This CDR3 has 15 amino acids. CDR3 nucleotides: TGTGCCAGCAGCTTAGTAGGTCGACGAGACTACGAGCAGTACTTC. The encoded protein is CASSLVGRRDYEQYF. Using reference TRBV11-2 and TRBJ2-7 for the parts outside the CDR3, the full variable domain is EAGVAQSPRYKIIEKRQSVAFWCNPISGHATLYWYQQILGQGPKLLIQFQNNGVVDDSQLPKDRFSAERLKGVDSTLKIQPAKLEDSAVYLCASSLVGRRDYEQYFGPGTRLTVT.

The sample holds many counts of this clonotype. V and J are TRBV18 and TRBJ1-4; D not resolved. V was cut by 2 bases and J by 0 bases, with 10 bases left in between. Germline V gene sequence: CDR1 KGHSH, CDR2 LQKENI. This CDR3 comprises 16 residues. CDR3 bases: TGTGCCAGCTCACCATCTCGACGGACAACTAATGAAAAACTGTTTTTT. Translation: CASSPSRRTTNEKLFF. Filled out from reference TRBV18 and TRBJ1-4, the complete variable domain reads NAGVMQNPRHLVRRRGQEARLRCSPMKGHSHVYWYRQLPEEGLKFMVYLQKENIIDESGMPKERFSAEFPKEGPSILRIQQVVRGDSAAYFCASSPSRRTTNEKLFFGSGTQLSVL.

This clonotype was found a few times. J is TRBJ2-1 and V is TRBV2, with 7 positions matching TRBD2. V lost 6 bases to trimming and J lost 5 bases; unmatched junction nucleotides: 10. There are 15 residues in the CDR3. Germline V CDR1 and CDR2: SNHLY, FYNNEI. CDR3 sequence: CASSADVLANNEQFF. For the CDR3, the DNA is TGTGCCAGCAGCGCCGACGTACTAGCGAACAATGAGCAGTTCTTC.

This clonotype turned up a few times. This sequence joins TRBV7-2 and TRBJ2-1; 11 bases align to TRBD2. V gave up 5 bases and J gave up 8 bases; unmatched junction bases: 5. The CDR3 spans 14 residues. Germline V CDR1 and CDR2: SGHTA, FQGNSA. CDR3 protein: CASSPTSGVYEQFF. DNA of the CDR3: TGTGCCAGCAGCCCGACTAGCGGGGTCTATGAGCAGTTCTTC.

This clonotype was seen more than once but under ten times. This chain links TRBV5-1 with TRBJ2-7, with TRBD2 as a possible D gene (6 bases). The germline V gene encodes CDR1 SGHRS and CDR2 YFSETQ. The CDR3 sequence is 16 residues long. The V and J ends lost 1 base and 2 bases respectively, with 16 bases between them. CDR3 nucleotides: TGCGCCAGCAGCTTGAAATATGGCGGGGAAACCTACGAGCAGTACTTC. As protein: CASSLKYGGETYEQYF.

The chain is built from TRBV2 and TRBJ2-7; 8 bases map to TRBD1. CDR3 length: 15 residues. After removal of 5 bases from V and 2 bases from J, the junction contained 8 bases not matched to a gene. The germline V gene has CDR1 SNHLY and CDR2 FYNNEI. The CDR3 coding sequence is TGTGCCAGCAGTCACCGGACAGGGCTAACCTACGAGCAGTACTTC. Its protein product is CASSHRTGLTYEQYF.

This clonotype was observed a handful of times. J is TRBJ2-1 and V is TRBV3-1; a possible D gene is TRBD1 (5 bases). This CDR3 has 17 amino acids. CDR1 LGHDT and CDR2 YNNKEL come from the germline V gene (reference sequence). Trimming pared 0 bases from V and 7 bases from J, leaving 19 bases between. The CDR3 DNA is TGTGCCAGCAGCCAAGATATCGTAGGGGCGCTTCATAATGAGCAGTTCTTC. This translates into CASSQDIVGALHNEQFF.